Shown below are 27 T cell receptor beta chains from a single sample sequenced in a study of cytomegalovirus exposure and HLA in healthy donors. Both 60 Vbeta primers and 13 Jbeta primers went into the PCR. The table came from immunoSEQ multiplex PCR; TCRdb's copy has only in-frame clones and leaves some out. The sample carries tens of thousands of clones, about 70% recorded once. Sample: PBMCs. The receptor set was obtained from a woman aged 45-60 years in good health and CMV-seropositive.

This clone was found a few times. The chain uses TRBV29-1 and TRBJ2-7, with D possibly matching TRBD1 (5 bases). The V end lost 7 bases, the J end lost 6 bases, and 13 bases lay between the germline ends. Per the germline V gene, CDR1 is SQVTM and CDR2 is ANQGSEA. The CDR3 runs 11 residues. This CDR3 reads CSAKGFGEQYF. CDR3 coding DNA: TGCAGCGCTAAGGGGTTTGGCGAGCAGTACTTC.

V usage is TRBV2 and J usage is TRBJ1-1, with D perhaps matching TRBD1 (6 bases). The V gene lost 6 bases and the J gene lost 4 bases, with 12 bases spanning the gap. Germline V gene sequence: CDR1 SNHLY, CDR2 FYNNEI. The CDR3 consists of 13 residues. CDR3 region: CASSVTGITEAFF. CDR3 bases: TGTGCCAGCAGCGTAACAGGGATCACTGAAGCTTTCTTT.

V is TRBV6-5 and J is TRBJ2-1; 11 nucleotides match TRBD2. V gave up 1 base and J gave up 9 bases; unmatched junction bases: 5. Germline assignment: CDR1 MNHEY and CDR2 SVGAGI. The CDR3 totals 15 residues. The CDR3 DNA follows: TGTGCCAGCAGTTACTTTGGACTAGCGGGCGGTGAGCAGTTCTTC. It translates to CASSYFGLAGGEQFF.

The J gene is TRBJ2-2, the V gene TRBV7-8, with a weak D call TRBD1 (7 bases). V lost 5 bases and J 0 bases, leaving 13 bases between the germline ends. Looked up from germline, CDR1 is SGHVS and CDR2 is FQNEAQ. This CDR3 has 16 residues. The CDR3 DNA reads TGTGCCAGCAGCCTCAGGGGGGTAACGAACACCGGGGAGCTGTTTTTT. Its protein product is CASSLRGVTNTGELFF.

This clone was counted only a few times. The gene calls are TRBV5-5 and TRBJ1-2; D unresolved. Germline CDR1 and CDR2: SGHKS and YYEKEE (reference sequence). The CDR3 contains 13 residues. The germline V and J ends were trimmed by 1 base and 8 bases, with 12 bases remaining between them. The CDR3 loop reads CASSLLQTHGYTF. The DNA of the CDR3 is TGTGCCAGCAGCTTGTTACAAACCCACGGCTACACCTTC.

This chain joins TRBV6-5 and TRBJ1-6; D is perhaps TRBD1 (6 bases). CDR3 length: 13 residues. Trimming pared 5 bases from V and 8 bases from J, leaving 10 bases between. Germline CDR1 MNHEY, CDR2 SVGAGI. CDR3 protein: CASSPQGHSPLHF. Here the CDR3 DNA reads TGTGCCAGCAGTCCACAGGGACATTCACCCCTCCACTTT.

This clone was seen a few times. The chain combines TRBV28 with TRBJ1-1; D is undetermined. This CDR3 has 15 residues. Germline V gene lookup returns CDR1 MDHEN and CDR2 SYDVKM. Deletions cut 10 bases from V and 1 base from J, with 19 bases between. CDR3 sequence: CATKSSGRANTEAFF. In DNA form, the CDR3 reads TGTGCCACCAAATCCTCGGGGAGGGCGAACACTGAAGCTTTCTTT. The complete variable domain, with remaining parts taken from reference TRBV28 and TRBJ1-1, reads DVKVTQSSRYLVKRTGEKVFLECVQDMDHENMFWYRQDPGLGLRLIYFSYDVKMKEKGDIPEGYSVSREKKERFSLILESASTNQTSMYLCATKSSGRANTEAFFGQGTRLTVV.

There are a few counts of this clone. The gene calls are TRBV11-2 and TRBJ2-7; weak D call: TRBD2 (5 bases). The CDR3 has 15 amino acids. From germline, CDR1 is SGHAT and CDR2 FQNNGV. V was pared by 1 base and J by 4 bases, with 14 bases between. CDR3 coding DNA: TGTGCCAGCAGCTTAGTTCCGGGATTAGTATACGAGCAGTACTTC. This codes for CASSLVPGLVYEQYF.

CDR3 loop: CASSGTTRNTIYF. As DNA, the CDR3 is TGTGCCAGCAGTGGGACAACCCGAAACACCATATATTTT. This chain connects TRBV28 to TRBJ1-3; D might be TRBD1 (6 bases). The V gene's germline CDR1 is MDHEN and CDR2 SYDVKM. V was pared by 5 bases and J by 5 bases, with 10 bases between. This CDR3 has 13 residues.

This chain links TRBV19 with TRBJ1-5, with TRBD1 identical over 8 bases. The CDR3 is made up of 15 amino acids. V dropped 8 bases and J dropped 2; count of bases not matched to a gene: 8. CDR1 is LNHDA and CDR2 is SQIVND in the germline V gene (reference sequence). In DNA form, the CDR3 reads TGTGCCAGTTCTCAGGGGGCGATGGGCAATCAGCCCCAGCATTTT. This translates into CASSQGAMGNQPQHF.

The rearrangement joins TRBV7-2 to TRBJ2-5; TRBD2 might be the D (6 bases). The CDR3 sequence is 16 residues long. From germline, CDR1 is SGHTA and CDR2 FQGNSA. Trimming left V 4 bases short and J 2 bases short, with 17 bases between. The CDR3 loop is CASSYHSGLTQETQYF. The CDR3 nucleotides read TGTGCCAGCAGCTACCACTCGGGACTGACGCAAGAGACCCAGTACTTC.

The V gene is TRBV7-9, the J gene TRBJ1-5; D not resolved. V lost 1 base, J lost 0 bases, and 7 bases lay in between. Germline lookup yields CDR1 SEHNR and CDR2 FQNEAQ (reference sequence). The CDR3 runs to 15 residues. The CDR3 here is CASSLGGYSNQPQHF. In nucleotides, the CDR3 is TGTGCCAGCAGCTTAGGAGGCTATAGCAATCAGCCCCAGCATTTT. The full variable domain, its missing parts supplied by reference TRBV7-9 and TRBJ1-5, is DTGVSQNPRHKITKRGQNVTFRCDPISEHNRLYWYRQTLGQGPEFLTYFQNEAQLEKSRLLSDRFSAERPKGSFSTLEIQRTEQGDSAMYLCASSLGGYSNQPQHFGDGTRLSIL.

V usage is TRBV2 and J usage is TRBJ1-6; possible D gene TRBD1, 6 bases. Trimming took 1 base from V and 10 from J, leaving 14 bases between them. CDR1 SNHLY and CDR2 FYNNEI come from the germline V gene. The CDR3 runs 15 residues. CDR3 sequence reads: CASSEEQGSRSPLHF. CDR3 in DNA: TGTGCCAGCAGTGAAGAGCAGGGGAGTAGGTCACCCCTCCACTTT.

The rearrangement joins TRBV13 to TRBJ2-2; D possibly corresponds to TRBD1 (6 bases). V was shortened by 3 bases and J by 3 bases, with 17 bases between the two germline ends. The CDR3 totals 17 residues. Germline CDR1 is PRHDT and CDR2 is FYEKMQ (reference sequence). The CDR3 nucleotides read TGTGCCAGCAGCTTTGCCGGGGCAGGGGCAGACACCGGGGAGCTGTTTTTT. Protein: CASSFAGAGADTGELFF.

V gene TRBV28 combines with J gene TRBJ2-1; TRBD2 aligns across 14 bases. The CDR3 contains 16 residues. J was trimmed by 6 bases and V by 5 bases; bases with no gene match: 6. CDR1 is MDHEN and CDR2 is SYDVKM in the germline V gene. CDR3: CASSGLAGGGVNEQFF. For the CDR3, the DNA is TGTGCCAGCAGTGGACTAGCGGGAGGAGGGGTCAATGAGCAGTTCTTC.

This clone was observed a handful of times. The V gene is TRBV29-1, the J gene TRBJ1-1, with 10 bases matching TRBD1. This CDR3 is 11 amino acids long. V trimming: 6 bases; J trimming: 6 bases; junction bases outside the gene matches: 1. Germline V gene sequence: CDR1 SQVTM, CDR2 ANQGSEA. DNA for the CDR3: TGCAGCGTCGACAGGGGGCCTGAAGCTTTCTTT. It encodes CSVDRGPEAFF.

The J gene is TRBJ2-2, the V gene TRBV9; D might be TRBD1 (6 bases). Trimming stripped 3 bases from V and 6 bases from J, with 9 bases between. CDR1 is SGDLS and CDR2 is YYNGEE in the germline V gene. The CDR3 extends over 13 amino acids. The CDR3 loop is CASSGYRAGELFF. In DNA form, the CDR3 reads TGTGCCAGCAGCGGATACAGGGCCGGGGAGCTGTTTTTT. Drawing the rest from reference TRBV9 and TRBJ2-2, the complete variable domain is DSGVTQTPKHLITATGQRVTLRCSPRSGDLSVYWYQQSLDQGLQFLIQYYNGEERAKGNILERFSAQQFPDLHSELNLSSLELGDSALYFCASSGYRAGELFFGEGSRLTVL.

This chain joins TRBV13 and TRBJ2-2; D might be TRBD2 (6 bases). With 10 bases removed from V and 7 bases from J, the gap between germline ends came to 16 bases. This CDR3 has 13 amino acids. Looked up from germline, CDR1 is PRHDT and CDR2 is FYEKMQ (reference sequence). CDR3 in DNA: TGTGCCACCGCGACCTTCGGGGGCGGGGAGCTGTTTTTT. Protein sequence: CATATFGGGELFF.

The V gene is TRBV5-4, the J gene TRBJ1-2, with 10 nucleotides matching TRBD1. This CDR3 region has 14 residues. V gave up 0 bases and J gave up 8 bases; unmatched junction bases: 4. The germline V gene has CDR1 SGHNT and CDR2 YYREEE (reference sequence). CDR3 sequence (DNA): TGTGCCAGCAGCTTGGACCGACAGGGGGCGGGCTACACCTTC. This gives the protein CASSLDRQGAGYTF.

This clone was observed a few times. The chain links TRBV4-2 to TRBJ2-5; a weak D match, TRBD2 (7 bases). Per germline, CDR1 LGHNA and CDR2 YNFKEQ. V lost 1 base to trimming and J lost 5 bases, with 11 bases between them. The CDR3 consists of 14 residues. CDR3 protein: CASSQGGGLETQYF. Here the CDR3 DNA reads TGTGCCAGCAGCCAAGGGGGGGGCCTGGAGACCCAGTACTTC.

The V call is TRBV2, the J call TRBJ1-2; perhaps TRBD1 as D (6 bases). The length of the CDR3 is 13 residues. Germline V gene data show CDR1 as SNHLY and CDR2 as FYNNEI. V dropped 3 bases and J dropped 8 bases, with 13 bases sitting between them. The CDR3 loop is CASSDAGVGGYTF. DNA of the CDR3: TGTGCCAGCAGTGATGCAGGGGTAGGAGGCTACACCTTC.

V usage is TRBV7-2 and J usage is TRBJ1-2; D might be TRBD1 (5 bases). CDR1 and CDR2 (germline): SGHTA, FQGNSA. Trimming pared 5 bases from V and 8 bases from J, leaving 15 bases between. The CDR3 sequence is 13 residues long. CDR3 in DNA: TGTGCCAGCAGCCAGGCAGGGCAGGGAGGCTACACCTTC. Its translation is CASSQAGQGGYTF.

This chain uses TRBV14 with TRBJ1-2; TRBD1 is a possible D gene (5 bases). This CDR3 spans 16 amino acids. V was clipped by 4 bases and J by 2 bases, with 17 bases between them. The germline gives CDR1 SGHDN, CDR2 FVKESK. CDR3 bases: TGTGCCAGCAGCCCCATACGGGGGGGGAGGAACTATGGCTACACCTTC. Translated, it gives CASSPIRGGRNYGYTF.

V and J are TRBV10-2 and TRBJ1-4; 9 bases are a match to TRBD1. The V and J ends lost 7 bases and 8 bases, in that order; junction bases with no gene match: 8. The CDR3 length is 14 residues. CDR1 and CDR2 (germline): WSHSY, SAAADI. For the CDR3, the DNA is TGCGCCAGCACCGGGGGTGGGACAGGGGAAAAACTGTTTTTT. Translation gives CASTGGGTGEKLFF.

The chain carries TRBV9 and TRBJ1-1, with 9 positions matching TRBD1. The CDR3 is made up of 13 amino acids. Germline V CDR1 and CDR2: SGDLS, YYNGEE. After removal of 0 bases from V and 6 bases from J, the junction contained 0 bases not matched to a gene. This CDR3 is CASSVDRGPEAFF. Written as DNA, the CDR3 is TGTGCCAGCAGCGTAGACAGGGGGCCTGAAGCTTTCTTT.

The CDR3 protein is CASSTHGQGPNSPLHF. In DNA, the CDR3 is TGTGCCAGCTCAACACATGGACAGGGTCCCAATTCACCCCTCCACTTT. This sequence joins TRBV18 and TRBJ1-6, with 8 nucleotides matching TRBD1. V shed 5 bases and J 7 bases; nucleotides not matched to a gene: 10. The CDR3 is 16 residues long. Germline V gene data show CDR1 as KGHSH and CDR2 as LQKENI.

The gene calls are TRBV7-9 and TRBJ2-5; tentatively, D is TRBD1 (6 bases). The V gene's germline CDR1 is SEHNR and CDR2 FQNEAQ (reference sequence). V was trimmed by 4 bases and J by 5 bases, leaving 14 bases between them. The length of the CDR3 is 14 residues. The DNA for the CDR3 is TGTGCCAGCAGCTCTCGACAGGTTGGGGAGACCCAGTACTTC. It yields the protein CASSSRQVGETQYF.